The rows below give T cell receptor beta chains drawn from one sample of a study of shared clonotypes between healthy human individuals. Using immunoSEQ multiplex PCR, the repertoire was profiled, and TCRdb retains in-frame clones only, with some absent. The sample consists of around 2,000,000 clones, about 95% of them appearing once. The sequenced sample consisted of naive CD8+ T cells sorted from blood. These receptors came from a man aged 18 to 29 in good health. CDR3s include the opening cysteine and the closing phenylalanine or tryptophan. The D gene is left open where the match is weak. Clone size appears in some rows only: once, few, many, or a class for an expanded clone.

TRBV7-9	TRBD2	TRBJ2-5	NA	TGTGCCAGCAGCCCCGGACTAGCGGGAGGACCAGAGGCCCAGTACTTC	CASSPGLAGGPEAQYF
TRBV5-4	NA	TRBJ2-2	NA	TGTGCCAGCAGCATGGACGGGGCGACCGGGGAGCTGTTTTTT	CASSMDGATGELFF
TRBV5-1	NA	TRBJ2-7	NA	TGCGCCAGCAGATTTCAGGGTGGGGAGTACGAGCAGTACTTC	CASRFQGGEYEQYF
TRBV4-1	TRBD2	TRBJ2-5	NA	TGCGCCAGCAGCCGCCGACTAGCGTACATGGAGACCCAGTACTTC	CASSRRLAYMETQYF
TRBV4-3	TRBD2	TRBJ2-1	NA	TGCGCCAGCAGCCAAGATCGGGCAGCCCCGGGACTAGCGGGAAGCAATGAGCAGTTCTTC	CASSQDRAAPGLAGSNEQFF
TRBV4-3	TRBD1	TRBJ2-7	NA	TGCGCCAGCAGCCAAGGGATGGGACAGGTCTACGAGCAGTACTTC	CASSQGMGQVYEQYF
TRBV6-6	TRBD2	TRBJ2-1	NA	TGTGCCAGCAGCCCGTTTACTAGCGGGGTCAATGAGCAGTTCTTC	CASSPFTSGVNEQFF
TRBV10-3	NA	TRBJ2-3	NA	TGTGCCACACGGGGAGCGCAGAGCACAGATACGCAGTATTTT	CATRGAQSTDTQYF
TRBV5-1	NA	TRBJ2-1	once	TGCGCCAGCAGTCTTGGTATAGGGGACCCGCCCTACAATGAGCAGTTCTTC	CASSLGIGDPPYNEQFF
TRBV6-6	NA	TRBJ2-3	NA	TGTGCCAGCAGTTACACGGGCCCTGGGGATACGCAGTATTTT	CASSYTGPGDTQYF
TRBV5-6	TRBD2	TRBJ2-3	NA	TGTGCCAGCAGCTTGTCACTAGCGGGGAGCACAGATACGCAGTATTTT	CASSLSLAGSTDTQYF
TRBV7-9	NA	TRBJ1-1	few	TGTGCCAGCAGCTTAGCGATAGGGCGGGACACTGAAGCTTTCTTT	CASSLAIGRDTEAFF
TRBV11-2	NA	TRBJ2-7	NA	TGTGCCAGCAGCTTAGGCGGGGTGACCTACGAGCAGTACTTC	CASSLGGVTYEQYF
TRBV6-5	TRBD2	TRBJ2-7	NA	TGTGCCAGCGCTCCCCTAGCGGGGGGGATGGGAGAGCAGTACTTC	CASAPLAGGMGEQYF
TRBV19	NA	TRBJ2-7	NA	TGTGCCAGTAGTCTAGAAGGGAGGGGGTACTACGAGCAGTACTTC	CASSLEGRGYYEQYF
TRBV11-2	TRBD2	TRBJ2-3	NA	TGTGCCAGCAGCTTGTCTAGCGGGAGGGCCATAGATACGCAGTATTTT	CASSLSSGRAIDTQYF
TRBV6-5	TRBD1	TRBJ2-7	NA	TGTGCCAGCCGTATCGGACAGGGTTCCTACGAGCAGTACTTC	CASRIGQGSYEQYF
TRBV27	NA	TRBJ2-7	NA	TGTGCCAGCAGTCCCTTCCCGACGGGATCCTACGAGCAGTACTTC	CASSPFPTGSYEQYF
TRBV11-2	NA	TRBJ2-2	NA	TGTGCCAGCAGCTCGCTCGCAGGGGAGCTGTTTTTT	CASSSLAGELFF
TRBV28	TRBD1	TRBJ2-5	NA	TGTGCCAGCAGTTTTTATCTGGGATCGACAGGGCGACAAGAGACCCAGTACTTC	CASSFYLGSTGRQETQYF
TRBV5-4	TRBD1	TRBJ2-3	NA	TGTGCCAGCAGCTCGGACAGGGGGCGTGACACAGATACGCAGTATTTT	CASSSDRGRDTDTQYF